The rows below give T cell receptor beta chains drawn from one sample of a study of T-cell reconstitution after alpha-beta-depleted transplantation in children. TCRdb re-called the PCR reads with MiXCR, one entry per CDR3 protein. The repertoire holds almost 600,000 distinct CDR3 sequences, over 20% seen once, with 36% in the top ten. The starting material was PBMCs, obtained before TCRalphabeta/CD19-depleted stem cell transplant. The receptor set was obtained from a boy younger than two with Wiskott-Aldrich syndrome, due to receive a stem cell transplant. The CDR3 runs from the conserved cysteine through the conserved F or W.

CASSDFGRTSSLYNEQFF	TRBV28
CASRQDTNTGELFF	TRBV5-1
CASSLGIPYYGYTF	TRBV28
CASAAAGVVYNEQFF	TRBV7-2
CASSSPGQGISYEQYF	TRBV7-9
CACCGLAGGVSSYNEQFF	TRBV3-1
CASSFPSRDTQYF	TRBV7-9
CSARDVQSATNEKLFF	TRBV20-1
CASSSETGRETQYF	TRBV5-5
CASSLIRLAGVTGELFF	TRBV7-2
CASSQDFRGETQYF	TRBV4-2
CASSAYSGNEQFF	TRBV2
CASSKRTGLDNEQFF	TRBV7-9
CATSRVWQGNQPQHF	TRBV15
CSARDRTGNQPQHF	TRBV20-1
CASSLGLAGGLNTDTQYF	TRBV5-1
CASRVDEGGRGFYEQYF	TRBV21-1
CASSPGGNTGELFF	TRBV9
CSAGTRQGGFSQQYF	TRBV20-1
CSARYGYNARPPYNEQFF	TRBV20-1
CASSGELAGVETQYF	TRBV3-1
CASGLVPRRGETQYF	TRBV12-5
CATSRDLGRQGAKGQYF	TRBV15
CSAGGTITGEQYF	TRBV20-1
CASSPQTGGLSNQPQHF	TRBV7-6
CASSDSGGSYNEQFF	TRBV9
CASSPARGLGTQYF	TRBV11-2
CASSSDRNTEAFF	TRBV6-1
CASSQEIWGALGGYTF	TRBV4-1
CASSPFPLAGAVTGELFF	TRBV18
CASSSISNQPQHF	TRBV27
CASSLAGALTIEQFF	TRBV12-3/TRBV12-4
CASSSRGAEAFF	TRBV11-2
CASSPQRAGVTNEQFF	TRBV18
CASSQDPYVGYTF	TRBV14
CASSPWGGQTQYF	TRBV7-6
CASSSLRGPSGYNSPLHF	TRBV11-2
CASSLSRDLYEQYF	TRBV19
CASSLLGSPLHF	TRBV5-8
CASSLDRVIYTF	TRBV7-2
CAISEDTANEKLFF	TRBV10-3
CASSEYLQETQYF	TRBV25-1
CASSPVKLAPYEQYF	TRBV7-8
CSADRRGQGLETQYF	TRBV20-1
CASGPRSYNEQFF	TRBV9
CASRVDLAGLVYF	TRBV5-1
CASSEMIVGYNEQFF	TRBV18
CSASSEVGDYEQYF	TRBV20-1
CASSRWSVGGQETQYF	TRBV27
CASTRTALGTQYF	TRBV5-1
CSARTGGNTGELFF	TRBV20-1
CASSLWGQELYNEQFF	TRBV5-1